This T cell receptor beta chain was sequenced in a study of identical twins. Points from the study as a whole: The study found weaker excess twin sharing in beta out-of-frame sequences. In zero-insertion analyses, partial confounding could arise from invariant MAIT and iNKT cells. The study drew conclusions from cross-sectional statistical analysis, not from following the same donors.

Germline V gives CDR1 SQVTM, CDR2 ANQGSEA. This CDR3 spans 14 amino acids. Deletions cut 4 bases from V and 4 bases from J, with 16 bases between. TCRdb recomputed calls from the 5' RACE reads with MiXCR, one row per CDR3 protein. The sample yields more than 400,000 distinct CDR3 sequences, approximately 14% seen once. A few counts support this clonotype. No antigen is known for it. Separately, the same data were catalogued under a study of yellow fever vaccine responses in identical twins. From that second work: Reports say the vaccine T cell response in twins looked partly convergent and partly personalized.

Sequencing input: CD4+ T cells sorted from blood. This clonotype was obtained from a woman younger than 30 in good health. The chain joins TRBV29-1 to TRBJ1-1; D is undetermined. This CDR3 is CSVGSVDWATEAFF. CDR3 bases: TGCAGCGTTGGATCGGTGGACTGGGCCACTGAAGCTTTCTTT.